The 32 T cell receptor beta chains given below trace back to one sample, sequenced in a study of molecular identifiers for immune sequencing clone quantification. Using its own MiXCR run on the PCR reads, TCRdb lists one record per CDR3 protein. The top ten clones hold about 1.2% of a sample with around 40,000 distinct CDR3 sequences, 15% to 20% of them seen once. Sequencing input: naive CD8+ T cells from blood, with Jurkat cell RNA spiked in. Documented subset: FACS-sorted CD8+CD4-CCR7+CD45RA+ naive T cells. These receptors originate from a human donor in good health. Some libraries in this study had Jurkat cell RNA spiked in.

In the case of this clonotype: The limits of the CDR3 on the DNA are not certain, so only TCRdb's listed CDR3 is given. The chain combines TRBV5-1 with TRBJ2-7; the DNA was not used to check the table's D call, TRBD2. CDR1 is SGHRS, CDR2 YFSETQ, per germline. The CDR3 numbers 14 amino acids, ends counted. The CDR3 spells CASSFGAGPREQYF.

This clonotype showed up many times. The V gene is TRBV7-8, the J gene TRBJ1-5; 7 bases fit TRBD1. The V and J ends lost 1 base and 4 bases, in that order; junction bases with no gene match: 13. The length of the CDR3 is 18 residues. CDR1 is SGHVS and CDR2 is FQNEAQ in the germline V gene. The DNA for the CDR3 is TGTGCCAGCAGCTTAGTTCGGGACAGCAGAAAGAATAATCAGCCCCAGCATTTT. Translated, it gives CASSLVRDSRKNNQPQHF.

This clonotype was recorded at least ten times. The CDR3 sequence is CSARRRDEGETQYF. The CDR3 DNA is TGCAGTGCTAGACGTCGGGACGAGGGGGAGACCCAGTACTTC. The gene calls are TRBV20-1 and TRBJ2-5; D possibly uses TRBD1 or TRBD2 (5 bases each). The V end was cut by 2 bases, the J end by 5 bases, with 15 bases between. This CDR3 comprises 14 residues. CDR1 is DFQATT, CDR2 SNEGSKA, per germline (reference sequence).

With regard to this clonotype: One end of the junction fails to match germline, which may point to a read error. The gene calls are TRBV6-5 and TRBJ2-2; D may be TRBD1 (6 bases). The CDR3 runs 15 residues. Germline V gene lookup returns CDR1 MNHEY and CDR2 SVGAGI. DNA for the CDR3: TGTGCCAGCAGTCATAGTCAGGGGAACACCGGGGAGCTGGTTTTT. This codes for CASSHSQGNTGELVF.

In its sample, this clonotype is medium-sized. V gene TRBV29-1 combines with J gene TRBJ2-3; TRBD2 agrees at 9 bases. Trimming at V came to 6 bases and at J to 6 bases, leaving 7 bases not matched to a gene. Looked up from germline, CDR1 is SQVTM and CDR2 is ANQGSEA. The CDR3 runs 13 residues. The CDR3 nucleotides read TGCAGCGTCGACGGCGGGAGGGTTGATACGCAGTATTTT. This translates into CSVDGGRVDTQYF.

This clonotype was recorded at least ten times. The V call is TRBV4-3, the J call TRBJ1-1; D remains ambiguous. Between the trimmed V and J ends, which lost 0 bases and 0 bases, there was a span of 11 bases. This CDR3 is built from 16 residues. Looked up from germline, CDR1 is LGHNA and CDR2 is YSLEER. The CDR3 loop is CASSQELFELNTEAFF. CDR3 nucleotide sequence: TGCGCCAGCAGCCAAGAGTTGTTTGAATTGAACACTGAAGCTTTCTTT.

The sample holds many counts of this clonotype. The chain is built from TRBV28 and TRBJ2-2; TRBD2 matches at 10 bases. The CDR3 length is 14 residues. V lost 5 bases, J lost 6 bases, and 3 bases stayed unmatched. The V gene's germline CDR1 is MDHEN and CDR2 SYDVKM. This CDR3 is CASSILAGAGELFF. CDR3 bases: TGTGCCAGCAGTATTCTAGCGGGAGCCGGGGAGCTGTTTTTT.

This clonotype was counted at least ten times. V gene TRBV29-1 combines with J gene TRBJ1-1; 7 bases map to TRBD1. Germline CDR1 reads SQVTM; CDR2 reads ANQGSEA. The CDR3 is 16 amino acids. V lost 6 bases to trimming and J lost 0 bases; unmatched junction nucleotides: 13. CDR3 nucleotides: TGCAGCGTGGCCGGGACAGTCAAGCACATGAACACTGAAGCTTTCTTT. Translating it yields CSVAGTVKHMNTEAFF. The full variable domain, rest sourced from reference TRBV29-1 and TRBJ1-1, is SAVISQKPSRDICQRGTSLTIQCQVDSQVTMMFWYRQQPGQSLTLIATANQGSEATYESGFVIDKFPISRPNLTFSTLTVSNMSPEDSSIYLCSVAGTVKHMNTEAFFGQGTRLTVV.

This clonotype was seen ten or more times. The chain links TRBV20-1 to TRBJ1-1, with D perhaps matching TRBD1 (6 bases). This CDR3 spans 14 amino acids. V dropped 5 bases and J dropped 3 bases, with 16 bases sitting between them. Germline CDR1 is DFQATT and CDR2 is SNEGSKA (reference sequence). CDR3 sequence (DNA): TGCAGTGCTGAAGACCGAACAGGGTACACTGAAGCTTTCTTT. The encoded protein is CSAEDRTGYTEAFF.

About this clonotype itself: A single base separates this from a much larger clone, so it may be a read error. The chain employs TRBV14 and TRBJ1-1; D uncertain. The CDR3 length is 13 residues. Germline V CDR1 and CDR2: SGHDN, FVKESK. CDR3: CASRSTKNTEALF. In DNA form, the CDR3 reads TGTGCCAGCAGATCCACAAAGAACACTGAAGCTCTCTTT.

This clonotype qualifies as medium-sized. The V and J genes are TRBV28 and TRBJ2-7; D possibly corresponds to TRBD1 (5 bases). The CDR3 loop spans 12 amino acids. CDR1 is MDHEN and CDR2 is SYDVKM in the germline V gene. The ends were cut back, 2 bases at V and 6 bases at J, with 8 bases in the middle. The CDR3 DNA reads as TGTGCCAGCAGTTTAATGGGGCTCGAGCAGTACTTC. Protein: CASSLMGLEQYF.

The gene calls are TRBV28 and TRBJ2-3; 7 bases match TRBD2. Germline CDR1 is MDHEN and CDR2 is SYDVKM. The CDR3 consists of 14 residues. With V trimmed by 5 bases and J by 4 bases, 6 bases remained unmatched. Here the CDR3 reads CASSTGEGPDTQYF. As DNA, the CDR3 is TGTGCCAGCAGTACGGGGGAGGGCCCAGATACGCAGTATTTT.

This clonotype was observed once. The conserved closing phenylalanine or tryptophan is absent in this CDR3, likely reflecting a read error. This chain uses TRBV7-2 with TRBJ2-3; no clear D gene. Germline V lookup: CDR1 SGHTA, CDR2 FQGNSA. The V gene lost 5 bases and the J gene lost 0 bases, with 12 bases spanning the gap. CDR3 size: 15 residues. The CDR3 bases are TGTGCCAGCAGCCCGTTGAATTCTAGCACAGATACGCAGTATTTG. This codes for CASSPLNSSTDTQYL.

This clonotype was recorded many times. The V call is TRBV4-3, the J call TRBJ1-1, with D maybe TRBD1 (6 bases). Germline V gives CDR1 LGHNA, CDR2 YSLEER. The V gene lost 4 bases and the J gene lost 3 bases, with 12 bases spanning the gap. This CDR3 region has 14 residues. In DNA, the CDR3 is TGCGCCAGCAGCCTAGAGACAGGATACACTGAAGCTTTCTTT. Amino acid sequence: CASSLETGYTEAFF.

This clonotype has ten or more counts. The chain is built from TRBV12-3 or TRBV12-4 and TRBJ2-7; D unclear. The V end was cut by 2 bases, the J end by 0 bases, with 11 bases between. This CDR3 has 15 residues. The CDR3 coding sequence is TGTGCCAGCAGTTTATCTTCCTACAGCTCCTACGAGCAGTACTTC. Its protein product is CASSLSSYSSYEQYF.

In this sample, this clonotype turned up many times. The chain joins TRBV7-9 to TRBJ2-3; TRBD1 is a possible D gene (6 bases). This CDR3 region has 16 residues. The V end was cut by 2 bases, the J end by 1 base, with 13 bases between. CDR1 and CDR2 from the germline V gene are SEHNR and FQNEAQ (reference sequence). CDR3 DNA: TGTGCCAGCAGCTTACAGGGGATGGATGGCACAGATACGCAGTATTTT. This gives the protein CASSLQGMDGTDTQYF.

This clonotype came up many times. The chain carries TRBV11-2 and TRBJ2-7; tentative D call: TRBD1 (5 bases). The V end was cut by 1 base, the J end by 2 bases, with 9 bases between. In germline, CDR1 is SGHAT, CDR2 FQNNGV. This CDR3 contains 14 residues. The CDR3 loop is CASSLGPGTYEQYF. CDR3 bases: TGTGCCAGCAGCTTAGGGCCAGGGACCTACGAGCAGTACTTC.

This clonotype was recorded many times. The gene calls are TRBV28 and TRBJ2-7, with 10 positions matching TRBD2. The CDR3 length is 16 residues. Germline CDR1 MDHEN, CDR2 SYDVKM. J gave up 0 bases and V 4 bases, and 6 bases lay outside the gene matches. CDR3 DNA sequence: TGTGCCAGCAGTTCCCGAGGACTAGCGGACTCCTACGAGCAGTACTTC. Protein product: CASSSRGLADSYEQYF.

V and J are TRBV7-9 and TRBJ2-7, with 9 bases that match TRBD1. The junction had 7 bases not matched to a gene; V was cut back by 5 bases and J by 5 bases. The germline CDR1 and CDR2 sequences are SEHNR and FQNEAQ (reference sequence). CDR3 size: 14 residues. CDR3 DNA sequence: TGTGCCAGCAGCCCGGGGACAGGGCGGCACGAGCAGTACTTC. Residues: CASSPGTGRHEQYF.

To note about this clonotype: The final CDR3 position lacks the conserved phenylalanine or tryptophan, pointing to a likely read error. This rearrangement joins TRBV29-1 to TRBJ2-5; possible D gene TRBD2, 5 bases. Germline lookup yields CDR1 SQVTM and CDR2 ANQGSEA. This CDR3 contains 15 residues. The V end was cut by 7 bases, the J end by 4 bases, with 22 bases between. CDR3 amino acids: CSAGGGGPWTETQYL. DNA of the CDR3: TGCAGCGCTGGCGGTGGAGGACCCTGGACAGAGACCCAGTACCTC.

This clonotype was observed at least ten times. The chain has TRBV27 and TRBJ1-2, with TRBD1 matching over 7 bases. The CDR3 runs to 13 residues. CDR1 is MNHEY, CDR2 SMNVEV, per germline (reference sequence). V shed 10 bases, J shed 5 bases, and the junction held 10 bases outside the gene matches. In DNA form, the CDR3 reads TGTGCCACCCGGGGAGGGGGCGCTTATGGCTACACCTTC. Its translation: CATRGGGAYGYTF.

In regard to this clonotype: One end of the junction does not line up with germline, which may come from a read error. V gene TRBV4-3 combines with J gene TRBJ2-1; possible D gene TRBD2, 5 bases. CDR1 and CDR2 from the germline V gene are LGHNA and YSLEER. The CDR3 consists of 15 residues. CDR3 region: CASSQDRQTYNERLF. As DNA, the CDR3 is TGCGCCAGCAGCCAAGATAGGCAGACGTACAATGAGCGGCTCTTC.

This clonotype was found many times. CDR3: CASSLVGNEKLFF. The CDR3, as DNA: TGTGCCAGCAGCTTAGTGGGGAATGAAAAACTGTTTTTT. The V call is TRBV7-9, the J call TRBJ1-4; no firm D call. The germline V and J ends were trimmed by 1 base and 5 bases, with 5 bases remaining between them. The CDR3 is made up of 13 amino acids. The germline V gene encodes CDR1 SEHNR and CDR2 FQNEAQ (reference sequence).

To note about this clonotype: This may be a read error: a much more frequent sequence differs by one nucleotide. The CDR3 does not end in the conserved phenylalanine or tryptophan, so this is likely a read error. The genes are TRBV19 and TRBJ1-1, with D possibly matching TRBD1 (6 bases). Germline assignment: CDR1 LNHDA and CDR2 SQIVND (reference sequence). The CDR3 contains 14 residues. The V end was cut by 7 bases, the J end by 5 bases, with 17 bases between. The CDR3 region is CASNQQGGVTEAFL. Written as DNA, the CDR3 is TGTGCCAGTAATCAACAGGGTGGGGTAACTGAAGCTTTCCTT.

The sample holds many counts of this clonotype. CDR3 sequence: CSARDMSGFQTYEQYF. DNA for the CDR3: TGCAGTGCTAGAGATATGTCGGGGTTCCAAACCTACGAGCAGTACTTC. The chain has TRBV20-1 and TRBJ2-7, with D possibly matching TRBD2 (5 bases). With 0 bases removed from V and 2 bases from J, the gap between germline ends came to 17 bases. The CDR3 extends over 16 amino acids. The V gene's germline CDR1 is DFQATT and CDR2 SNEGSKA (reference sequence).

This clonotype was seen many times. The chain has TRBV4-3 and TRBJ2-1, with D possibly matching TRBD1 (6 bases). The CDR3 has 14 amino acids. V lost 1 base to trimming and J lost 8 bases, with 12 bases between them. From germline, CDR1 is LGHNA and CDR2 YSLEER. The CDR3 reads CASSQGSRGYEQFF. CDR3 coding DNA: TGCGCCAGCAGCCAAGGGTCCAGGGGTTATGAGCAGTTCTTC.

This clonotype was seen at least ten times. The chain joins TRBV4-1 to TRBJ2-7; possibly TRBD1 or TRBD2 for D (5 bases each). Germline CDR1 is MGHRA and CDR2 is YSYEKL. Trimming took 3 bases from V and 2 from J, leaving 11 bases between them. This CDR3 comprises 14 residues. CDR3 nucleotide sequence: TGCGCCAGCAGCCACCGGGACGGAGCCTACGAGCAGTACTTC. Translation gives CASSHRDGAYEQYF.

The rearrangement uses TRBV13 and TRBJ2-7; D ambiguous. V lost 5 bases, J lost 6 bases, and 11 bases lay in between. Germline CDR1 PRHDT, CDR2 FYEKMQ (reference sequence). The CDR3 contains 12 residues. The CDR3 loop reads CASSPMSREQYF. CDR3 DNA sequence: TGTGCCAGCAGCCCGATGTCCCGCGAGCAGTACTTC.

This rearrangement joins TRBV6-2 or TRBV6-3 to TRBJ2-3; 11 bases fit TRBD2. The length of the CDR3 is 15 residues. CDR1 is MNHEY and CDR2 is SVGEGT in the germline V gene. The J segment lost 4 bases and the V segment lost 6 bases, leaving 6 bases of the junction unmatched. CDR3 bases: TGTGCCAGCAGCCTGCTAGCGGGAGGTGCAGATACGCAGTATTTT. Translating gives CASSLLAGGADTQYF.

This clonotype was counted at least ten times. The chain recombines TRBV5-4 with TRBJ2-7; D perhaps matches TRBD2 (6 bases). Deletions cut 3 bases from V and 5 bases from J, with 12 bases between. CDR1 and CDR2 (germline): SGHNT, YYREEE (reference sequence). This CDR3 spans 13 amino acids. The CDR3 DNA sequence: TGTGCCAGCAGCTCGGGAGTCCCAGACGAGCAGTACTTC. Encoded protein: CASSSGVPDEQYF.

This clonotype was detected ten times or more. This rearrangement joins TRBV9 to TRBJ2-5; D uncertain. The germline gives CDR1 SGDLS, CDR2 YYNGEE. Trimming removed 1 base at V and 3 bases at J, with 10 bases between. The CDR3 has 14 amino acids. In DNA, the CDR3 is TGTGCCAGCAGCGTAAGTCAGATGGAAGAGACCCAGTACTTC. Protein product: CASSVSQMEETQYF. Combining the CDR3 with reference TRBV9 and TRBJ2-5 gives the whole variable domain DSGVTQTPKHLITATGQRVTLRCSPRSGDLSVYWYQQSLDQGLQFLIQYYNGEERAKGNILERFSAQQFPDLHSELNLSSLELGDSALYFCASSVSQMEETQYFGPGTRLLVL.

This chain connects TRBV6-2 or TRBV6-3 to TRBJ2-7; no firm D call. The CDR3 length is 13 residues. Deletions cut 2 bases from V and 3 bases from J, with 8 bases between. Germline assignment: CDR1 MNHEY and CDR2 SVGEGT. The CDR3 nucleotides are TGTGCCAGCAGTTACACCGGCTACTACGAGCAGTACTTC. Translation gives CASSYTGYYEQYF.